This T cell receptor beta chain comes out of a study of technical replicates of blood from a few donors. Only in-frame clones appear in the TCRdb table, and some are missing; sequencing was by immunoSEQ multiplex PCR. The sample contains 80,000 to 95,000 clones, 94% of which appear only once. V trimming: 9 bases; J trimming: 0 bases; junction bases outside the gene matches: 9. The germline gives CDR1 MNHEY, CDR2 SVGAGI. CDR3 size: 15 residues. The origin of this receptor is a human donor in good health. The genes are TRBV6-5 and TRBJ1-2; TRBD1 matches at 8 bases. The sequenced material came from T cells isolated from PBMCs. The CDR3 loop reads CASFLQQGANYGYTF. CDR3 coding DNA: TGTGCCAGTTTCTTACAACAGGGGGCTAACTATGGCTACACCTTC.